This TCR beta chain stems from a study of Graves' ophthalmopathy and Graves' hyperthyroidism. This clonotype was counted many times. RNA transcripts yielded amplified TCR beta CDR3 regions. First-round RT-PCR used HTBI primers; second-round multiplex PCR followed. TCRdb independently ran MiXCR on the multiplex PCR reads; one entry per CDR3 protein. This table holds more than 150,000 distinct CDR3 sequences, approximately 40% found once. V lost 6 bases and J lost 7, with 15 bases in between. CDR1 and CDR2 from the germline V gene are MNHEY and SMNVEV (reference sequence). This CDR3 region has 13 residues.

V usage is TRBV27 and J usage is TRBJ1-2; D uncertain. Source material: peripheral blood. This sequence originates from a woman aged 40 to 50 with Graves' ophthalmopathy. CDR3 nucleotide sequence: TGTGCCAGCAGCTCCGGAAGTTCCCTTGGCTACACCTTC. This gives the protein CASSSGSSLGYTF.